The 17 T cell receptor beta chains reported below all come from one sample, sequenced in a study of blood T cell repertoires in COVID-19. The repertoire was sequenced with immunoSEQ multiplex PCR; TCRdb's copy has only in-frame clones and lacks some. The sample contains 20,000 to 25,000 clones, more than 70% of which appear only once. The sample consisted of peripheral blood. These receptor sequences come from a human donor in a cohort sampled during active COVID-19.

The rearrangement joins TRBV11-2 to TRBJ2-2, with 10 bases fitting TRBD2. Trimming cost V 1 base and J 6 bases; bases outside gene matches: 2. Germline values: CDR1 SGHAT, CDR2 FQNNGV. CDR3 length: 15 residues. The CDR3, as DNA: TGTGCCAGCAGCTTAGGGCTAGCGGGAGCCGGGGAGCTGTTTTTT. This sequence encodes CASSLGLAGAGELFF.

The DNA for the CDR3 is TGTGCCAGTAGTATCGGGAATTCAATCAGCCCCCAGCATTTT. It codes for CASSIGNSISPQHF. The chain carries TRBV19 and TRBJ1-5, with D unclear. V was cut by 3 bases and J by 10 bases, with 16 bases left in between. This CDR3 contains 14 residues. Germline V gene lookup returns CDR1 LNHDA and CDR2 SQIVND (reference sequence).

This chain uses TRBV4-1 with TRBJ1-4; 9 bases match TRBD1. The germline gives CDR1 MGHRA, CDR2 YSYEKL. CDR3 length: 20 amino acids. J gave up 2 bases and V 3 bases, and 16 bases lay outside the gene matches. DNA for the CDR3: TGCGCCAGCAGCCAGGTAACAGGGGGCCCAGTCCCTGGGACTAATGAAAAACTGTTTTTT. Residues: CASSQVTGGPVPGTNEKLFF.

V gene TRBV7-9 combines with J gene TRBJ2-5, with TRBD2 matching 7 bases. Germline V CDR1 and CDR2: SEHNR, FQNEAQ (reference sequence). This CDR3 comprises 14 residues. Trimming removed 0 bases from V and 5 bases from J; junction bases left unmatched: 3. CDR3: CASSLAGGPETQYF. CDR3 in DNA: TGTGCCAGCAGCTTAGCGGGAGGGCCCGAGACCCAGTACTTC.

This CDR3 is CASSFGGSIYEQYF. CDR3 nucleotide sequence: TGTGCCAGCAGCTTTGGGGGGAGTATATACGAGCAGTACTTC. This chain links TRBV5-8 with TRBJ2-7, with D perhaps matching TRBD2 (6 bases). The V gene's germline CDR1 is SGHTS and CDR2 YDEGEE. This CDR3 contains 14 residues. V lost 2 bases and J lost 4, with 13 bases in between.

This chain joins TRBV15 and TRBJ1-2, with D perhaps matching TRBD1 (6 bases). This CDR3 contains 13 residues. V gave up 5 bases and J gave up 8 bases, with 15 bases separating them. Germline-derived CDR1 and CDR2 are LNHNV and YYDKDF (reference sequence). The CDR3 loop is CATSLDRPGGYTF. In DNA, the CDR3 is TGTGCCACCAGCCTCGACAGGCCAGGAGGCTACACCTTC.

This chain connects TRBV7-2 to TRBJ2-7; D ambiguous. The CDR3 contains 11 residues. The germline V and J ends were trimmed by 2 bases and 7 bases, with 6 bases remaining between them. CDR1 is SGHTA and CDR2 is FQGNSA in the germline V gene. The CDR3 reads CASSLQYEQYF. For the CDR3, the DNA is TGTGCCAGCAGCTTACAGTATGAGCAGTACTTC.

This chain joins TRBV27 and TRBJ1-2; D is perhaps TRBD1 (5 bases). Germline V gene data show CDR1 as MNHEY and CDR2 as SMNVEV (reference sequence). Trimming cost V 4 bases and J 3 bases, with 15 bases left between them. There are 15 residues in the CDR3. The CDR3 sequence: CASSSNIGVDYGYTF. CDR3 sequence (DNA): TGTGCCAGCAGTTCCAACATAGGGGTGGACTATGGCTACACCTTC.

The rearrangement links TRBV6-5 to TRBJ2-7; 9 nucleotides align to TRBD1. Trimming took 4 bases from V and 3 from J; bases not matched to a gene: 7. The germline CDR1 and CDR2 sequences are MNHEY and SVGAGI. The CDR3 consists of 15 residues. DNA for the CDR3: TGTGCCAGCAGTTCCCCGGGGACAGGGATCTACGAGCAGTACTTC. This encodes CASSSPGTGIYEQYF.

The chain couples TRBV18 to TRBJ2-5; TRBD2 is a possible D gene (5 bases). Trimming removed 3 bases at V and 5 bases at J, with 16 bases between. Per germline, CDR1 KGHSH and CDR2 LQKENI. The CDR3 has 15 residues. CDR3 region: CASSPSERAWETQYF. The DNA for the CDR3 is TGTGCCAGCTCACCCTCAGAGAGGGCGTGGGAGACCCAGTACTTC. The complete variable domain, with remaining parts taken from reference TRBV18 and TRBJ2-5, reads NAGVMQNPRHLVRRRGQEARLRCSPMKGHSHVYWYRQLPEEGLKFMVYLQKENIIDESGMPKERFSAEFPKEGPSILRIQQVVRGDSAAYFCASSPSERAWETQYFGPGTRLLVL.

This rearrangement joins TRBV5-4 to TRBJ1-2; tentative D call: TRBD1 (6 bases). The CDR3 spans 15 residues. Deletions cut 0 bases from V and 5 bases from J, with 14 bases between. CDR1 SGHNT and CDR2 YYREEE come from the germline V gene (reference sequence). The CDR3 loop is CASSLAKTGIYGYTF. CDR3 DNA sequence: TGTGCCAGCAGCTTGGCCAAAACAGGGATATATGGCTACACCTTC.

The gene calls are TRBV11-3 and TRBJ1-1; the match to TRBD1 covers 8 bases. Germline lookup yields CDR1 SGHNT and CDR2 YENEEA. This CDR3 spans 13 amino acids. Trimming at V came to 5 bases and at J to 3 bases, leaving 2 bases not matched to a gene. CDR3 in DNA: TGTGCCAGCAGCGCACAGGGGGACACTGAAGCTTTCTTT. This encodes CASSAQGDTEAFF.

The genes are TRBV28 and TRBJ2-4, with TRBD2 matching 8 bases. Losses at the gene ends were 6 bases for V and 1 base for J; bases not matched to a gene: 17. This CDR3 is built from 19 residues. Germline V lookup: CDR1 MDHEN, CDR2 SYDVKM. DNA of the CDR3: TGTGCCAGCAGCTTCGCAGCGGGAGAAATTCTAATGGCCAAAAACATTCAGTACTTC. This encodes CASSFAAGEILMAKNIQYF.

This clone was seen only once. The J gene is TRBJ2-1, the V gene TRBV11-2, with 7 bases that match TRBD2. The CDR3 totals 15 residues. Losses at the gene ends were 1 base for V and 5 bases for J; bases not matched to a gene: 5. CDR1 SGHAT and CDR2 FQNNGV come from the germline V gene. The CDR3, as DNA: TGTGCCAGCAGCTTAGTAGCGGGCACAAACAATGAGCAGTTCTTC. It yields the protein CASSLVAGTNNEQFF.

J is TRBJ2-7 and V is TRBV19; 9 positions match TRBD2. The ends lost 6 bases at V and 3 bases at J; junction bases unmatched: 9. CDR1 is LNHDA, CDR2 SQIVND, per germline (reference sequence). This CDR3 spans 15 amino acids. The CDR3 DNA reads TGTGCCAGTAGCCCCGGACTAGCGAGCGTCTACGAGCAGTACTTC. This sequence encodes CASSPGLASVYEQYF.

The chain's CDR3 is CASRSPRSEAWQPQHF. In DNA form, the CDR3 reads TGTGCCAGCAGGTCACCCAGATCTGAGGCCTGGCAGCCCCAGCATTTT. This chain connects TRBV28 to TRBJ1-5, with no clear D. V dropped 6 bases and J dropped 7 bases, with 22 bases sitting between them. In germline, CDR1 is MDHEN, CDR2 SYDVKM. The CDR3 extends over 16 amino acids.

In this sample, this clone turned up once. V is TRBV27 and J is TRBJ2-2, with 7 bases identical to TRBD1. The ends lost 4 bases at V and 3 bases at J; junction bases unmatched: 2. The germline CDR1 and CDR2 sequences are MNHEY and SMNVEV (reference sequence). The CDR3 length is 14 residues. CDR3: CASSSTGYTGELFF. The CDR3 DNA reads TGTGCCAGCAGTTCGACAGGGTACACCGGGGAGCTGTTTTTT.